Sequencing of this TCR beta chain was carried out in a study of blood T cell repertoires in COVID-19. The wider study: Acute and convalescent COVID-19 specimens originated in the United States, Italy and Spain. The analysed material was cDNA or gDNA that came from T cells, B-cell-depleted T cells, or PBMCs.

Germline values: CDR1 LGHDT, CDR2 YNNKEL (reference sequence). V was shortened by 1 base and J by 6 bases, with 10 bases between the two germline ends. This CDR3 is built from 14 residues. Repertoires were generated with immunoSEQ multiplex PCR, while TCRdb's copy carries only in-frame clones and drops some. The sample has around 130,000 clones, 82% seen once. The TCR sequence derives from a woman between 65 and 79 years old with acute or convalescent COVID-19. The sequencing input was peripheral blood. V usage is TRBV3-1 (or the pseudogene TRBV3-2) and J usage is TRBJ1-5; maybe TRBD1 (5 bases). This CDR3 is CASSQVQGSQPQHF. As DNA, the CDR3 is TGTGCCAGCAGCCAAGTTCAGGGCAGTCAGCCCCAGCATTTT.